This T cell receptor beta chain appears in the sequencing data of a study of T-cell reconstitution after alpha-beta-depleted transplantation in children. General study points: Surviving thymic progenitors and recipient T cells were the source of high TCRbeta diversity at day 60 in some patients. Several hundred expanded graft clones reportedly supplied alpha-beta T cells about two months after transplant. T-cell numbers and diversity one year post-transplant derived largely from freshly generated T cells.

This clonotype was recorded many times. The antigen remains unidentified. Unique molecular identifiers were incorporated during preparation of the TCRbeta library. Using its own MiXCR run on the PCR reads, TCRdb lists one record per CDR3 protein. Of around 500,000 distinct CDR3 sequences listed, more than 20% are singletons. V lost 4 bases and J 6 bases, leaving 25 bases between the germline ends. Germline V gene sequence: CDR1 DFQATT, CDR2 SNEGSKA (reference sequence). There are 16 residues in the CDR3. The chain employs TRBV20-1 and TRBJ2-7; a weak D match, TRBD2 (5 bases). The starting material was PBMCs, mostly from graft donor cells, obtained 360 days after TCRalphabeta/CD19-depleted stem cell transplant. The sequence was collected from a boy younger than two who had a stem cell transplant for acute myeloid leukemia, so the T cells may come from the graft donor. This CDR3 is CSATWGWLAGFCEQYV. In DNA form, the CDR3 reads TGCAGTGCTACTTGGGGTTGGCTAGCAGGATTCTGCGAGCAGTACGTC.